Listed here are 18 T cell receptor beta chains from one sample, sequenced in a study of regulatory dendritic cells for organ transplantation (TCRdb year 2017). The library was produced with the immunoSEQ multiplex PCR assay. Imported from immuneACCESS, the table was reduced by TCRdb to in-frame sequences with V and J called. These copies leave out some clones; in studies compared against another copy, an unresolved V gene accounts for under half, and the cause of the remainder is not known. In this sample the table shows tens of thousands of clones, over 75% of which occur a single time. 2% to 2.5% of the sample rests with the top ten. The specimen was memory CD4+ T cells from blood. This specimen's cell subset or site label, per the study, means: CD45RO+ memory T cells. These receptors were obtained from a human donor in good health.

This sequence joins TRBV10-3 and TRBJ1-2; D unclear. V lost 3 bases and J 5 bases, leaving 10 bases between the germline ends. The germline V gene has CDR1 ENHRY and CDR2 SYGVKD. This CDR3 spans 13 amino acids. CDR3 DNA: TGTGCCATCAGTGATTCTCCAGATTATGGCTACACCTTC. Protein: CAISDSPDYGYTF.

The chain couples TRBV30 to TRBJ2-1; D may be TRBD1 (7 bases). CDR1 is GTSNPN, CDR2 SVGIG, per germline (reference sequence). CDR3 length: 13 residues. Between the trimmed V and J ends, which lost 3 bases and 7 bases, there was a span of 13 bases. CDR3 protein: CAWRRDRENEQFF. DNA for the CDR3: TGTGCCTGGAGGCGGGACAGAGAAAATGAGCAGTTCTTC.

The chain links TRBV28 to TRBJ2-3; no reliable D call. The CDR3 spans 12 residues. The germline V gene encodes CDR1 MDHEN and CDR2 SYDVKM. V shed 6 bases and J shed 4 bases, with 8 bases lying between them. The CDR3 region has the DNA TGTGCCAGCAGAACCCCTGCAGATACGCAGTATTTT. Amino acid sequence: CASRTPADTQYF.

This chain uses TRBV28 with TRBJ2-1; 13 bases match TRBD2. The CDR3 has 13 amino acids. The V and J ends lost 8 bases and 7 bases, in that order; junction bases with no gene match: 2. Germline V CDR1 and CDR2: MDHEN, SYDVKM. The CDR3 DNA follows: TGTGCCAGCGGGACTAGCGGGACGAATGAGCAGTTCTTC. Translating it yields CASGTSGTNEQFF.

This chain uses TRBV6-5 with TRBJ1-5, with D perhaps TRBD1 (6 bases). Between the trimmed V and J ends, which lost 2 bases and 4 bases, there was a span of 9 bases. Germline CDR1 is MNHEY and CDR2 is SVGAGI. The CDR3 spans 14 residues. The CDR3 protein is CASSYGQGNQPQHF. DNA of the CDR3: TGTGCCAGCAGTTACGGGCAGGGGAATCAGCCCCAGCATTTT.

The gene calls are TRBV27 and TRBJ1-1; D ambiguous. V lost 2 bases and J lost 9, with 13 bases in between. The CDR3 is 13 residues long. Germline V gene data show CDR1 as MNHEY and CDR2 as SMNVEV (reference sequence). CDR3 region: CASSLGPQLQAFF. CDR3 bases: TGTGCCAGCAGTTTAGGTCCCCAGCTTCAAGCTTTCTTT.

This clone has a handful of counts. V and J are TRBV2 and TRBJ2-2; D is possibly TRBD2 (5 bases). Germline V gene sequence: CDR1 SNHLY, CDR2 FYNNEI. V lost 6 bases, J lost 8 bases, and 10 bases lay in between. The CDR3 spans 12 residues. The DNA of the CDR3 is TGTGCCAGCAGCCTAAGACTAGGGGAGCTGTTTTTT. Residues: CASSLRLGELFF. Variable domain in full (rest from reference TRBV2 and TRBJ2-2): EPEVTQTPSHQVTQMGQEVILRCVPISNHLYFYWYRQILGQKVEFLVSFYNNEISEKSEIFDDQFSVERPDGSNFTLKIRSTKLEDSAMYFCASSLRLGELFFGEGSRLTVL.

The chain combines TRBV4-3 with TRBJ2-2, with TRBD2 matching over 10 bases. Trimming at V came to 1 base and at J to 6 bases, leaving 2 bases not matched to a gene. CDR1 and CDR2 (germline): LGHNA, YSLEER. This CDR3 is 15 amino acids long. CDR3 in DNA: TGCGCCAGCAGCCAAGTGCTAGCGGGGGCCGGGGAGCTGTTTTTT. Translating gives CASSQVLAGAGELFF.

This clone was counted between two and nine times. The CDR3 nucleotides are TGTGCCAGCAGCGTAGCTATGAACACTGAAGCTTTCTTT. Amino acid sequence: CASSVAMNTEAFF. The chain links TRBV9 to TRBJ1-1, with unresolved D. This CDR3 is built from 13 residues. Trimming stripped 0 bases from V and 0 bases from J, with 3 bases between. Per germline, CDR1 SGDLS and CDR2 YYNGEE.

The genes are TRBV5-1 and TRBJ2-7, with D maybe TRBD1 (6 bases). Trimming removed 7 bases at V and 0 bases at J, with 17 bases between. CDR3 length: 15 residues. Per the germline V gene, CDR1 is SGHRS and CDR2 is YFSETQ. The CDR3 is CASVLPNRVSYEQYF. CDR3 DNA: TGCGCCAGCGTCCTTCCAAACAGGGTCTCCTACGAGCAGTACTTC.

This clone was found a few times. V is TRBV4-2 and J is TRBJ2-2, with TRBD1 matching 7 bases. The CDR3 runs to 16 residues. The ends lost 1 base at V and 2 bases at J; junction bases unmatched: 4. The germline V gene has CDR1 LGHNA and CDR2 YNFKEQ. CDR3 loop: CASSQVQGVNTGELFF. DNA of the CDR3: TGTGCCAGCAGCCAAGTTCAGGGGGTTAACACCGGGGAGCTGTTTTTT.

DNA of the CDR3: TGCGCCAGCAGCGGGACAGGGGGAGGCTATGGCTACACCTTC. Protein: CASSGTGGGYGYTF. This rearrangement joins TRBV4-1 to TRBJ1-2; 11 bases fit TRBD1. Per germline, CDR1 MGHRA and CDR2 YSYEKL. V was clipped by 5 bases and J by 4 bases; unmatched bases: 3. This CDR3 region has 14 residues.

The rearrangement links TRBV7-2 to TRBJ2-3; D is unresolved. Germline lookup yields CDR1 SGHTA and CDR2 FQGNSA. V lost 4 bases to trimming and J lost 6 bases, with 11 bases between them. This CDR3 contains 13 residues. The DNA for the CDR3 is TGTGCCAGCAGCTCGGATTTAGCTGATACGCAGTATTTT. This sequence encodes CASSSDLADTQYF.

The CDR3 sequence: CASSPLSDTQYF. CDR3 DNA sequence: TGCGCCAGCAGTCCGCTCTCAGATACGCAGTATTTT. The gene calls are TRBV10-2 and TRBJ2-3; D is unresolved. Deletions cut 5 bases from V and 4 bases from J, with 7 bases between. The CDR3 length is 12 residues. From germline, CDR1 is WSHSY and CDR2 SAAADI.

The chain uses TRBV2 and TRBJ1-4; 8 nucleotides align to TRBD1. This CDR3 is 14 amino acids long. V was clipped by 7 bases and J by 8 bases; unmatched bases: 9. Looked up from germline, CDR1 is SNHLY and CDR2 is FYNNEI. The DNA for the CDR3 is TGTGCCAGCAACCCAGGGGGCTTCGAGGAAAAACTGTTTTTT. Amino acid sequence: CASNPGGFEEKLFF.

This chain connects TRBV2 to TRBJ2-1, with TRBD2 as a possible D gene (6 bases). CDR3 size: 15 residues. CDR1 SNHLY and CDR2 FYNNEI come from the germline V gene. Deletions cut 1 base from V and 8 bases from J, with 15 bases between. CDR3 sequence reads: CASSEVAETSHEQFF. The CDR3, as DNA: TGTGCCAGCAGTGAAGTAGCGGAGACCTCCCATGAGCAGTTCTTC.

The chain joins TRBV9 to TRBJ2-1, with 10 bases lining up with TRBD1. V gave up 3 bases and J gave up 8 bases; unmatched junction bases: 14. Germline V gives CDR1 SGDLS, CDR2 YYNGEE. This CDR3 spans 17 amino acids. DNA of the CDR3: TGTGCCAGCAGCGGAAGAACCGGGACAGGGGTCTTCGATGAGCAGTTCTTC. This translates into CASSGRTGTGVFDEQFF.

This clone turned up a few times. J is TRBJ1-1 and V is TRBV2; the D is unclear. Trimming left V 6 bases short and J 4 bases short, with 6 bases between. This CDR3 region has 11 residues. Germline CDR1 reads SNHLY; CDR2 reads FYNNEI. The CDR3, as DNA: TGTGCCAGCAGCGGAGGCACTGAAGCTTTCTTT. It translates to CASSGGTEAFF.